Given below is one T cell receptor (beta chain) in context. This entry belongs to a study of blood T cell repertoires in COVID-19. CDR1 is SGHRS, CDR2 YFSETQ, per germline. The CDR3 consists of 13 residues. Trimming cost V 2 bases and J 5 bases, with 8 bases left between them. As handled by the study authors: Amplification with reference gene primers provided the estimates of nucleated cell counts. Assay used: immunoSEQ multiplex PCR; TCRdb lists only in-frame clones, some missing. The DNA was the basis for D and trimming; V, J and clone size are from that table. The repertoire consists of approximately 150,000 clones, with over 85% occurring once and the leading ten covering around 1.5%.

This sequence joins TRBV5-1 and TRBJ2-1; no firm D call. This receptor was obtained from a human donor in a cohort sampled during active COVID-19. Sequencing input: peripheral blood. This chain's CDR3 is CASSLKRDNEQFF. In DNA form, the CDR3 reads TGCGCCAGCAGCTTAAAACGGGACAATGAGCAGTTCTTC.